This T cell receptor (beta chain) was captured in a study of T cells in Graves' hyperthyroidism and ophthalmopathy (dated by TCRdb to the late 2010s). Regarding the complete study: Peripheral blood samples were taken at initial diagnosis, before any treatment was given. An independent validation cohort of under 20 hyperthyroidism patients and approximately 17 patients who later progressed to ophthalmopathy tested prospective prediction of ophthalmopathy. After sampling, hyperthyroidism patients received methimazole starting at 30 mg daily, and ophthalmopathy patients received high-dose intravenous methylprednisolone. Thyroid tissue and blood T-cell repertoires from six Graves' hyperthyroidism patients were also compared in the study. To identify distinguishing TCR V-J signatures, a discovery cohort of about 95 patients was used, comprising approximately 40 with Graves' ophthalmopathy and around 57 with stable Graves' hyperthyroidism. According to the paper, TCR Vbeta CDR3 sequencing was carried out on 135 peripheral blood samples, which came from 40 to 45 ophthalmopathy, 75 or so hyperthyroidism and roughly 17 progressor patients. The 75 to 100 discovery patients were randomly divided into training and test sets at a 7:3 ratio. Overall study outcomes, separate from this receptor: In validation, the model predicted progression to ophthalmopathy a median of around 6.5 months before onset, with about 67% sensitivity and roughly 73% specificity. Sample size was not statistically predetermined, and investigators were not blinded to group allocation. Blood samples also contained most of the expanded thyroid clonotypes (frequency above 0.001), which suggests that blood repertoires may reflect thyroid immune responses. A model built on a 13 V-J signature distinguished ophthalmopathy from stable hyperthyroidism, reaching around 88% sensitivity and around 81% specificity in cross-validation and 80%/75% in testing.

A patient counted as having stable Graves' hyperthyroidism if no progression to ophthalmopathy occurred over 18 months of follow-up. Hyperthyroidism patients were newly diagnosed, with disease duration under 2 months, and aged 18 to 65 years. Patients with uncontrolled infections, other autoimmune diseases, pregnancy or lactation were excluded. Diagnoses relied on clinical symptoms, serum thyroxine and TRAb, thyroid ultrasound and orbital computed tomography. Ficoll-Paque density gradient centrifugation was used to isolate PBMCs from 8 to 10 ml of fresh peripheral blood. Trizol reagent was used to extract total RNA, and RNA quality was then checked on an Agilent 2100 Bioanalyzer. The CDR3 covers 15 residues, taking in both the cysteine and the phenylalanine. CDR3 DNA is the only sequence kept; it has 45 bases, read in frame from the first base. Here V drops 10 bases and J drops 4 bases, and the junction holds 13 bases not matched to any gene. Reading the germline V gene gives CDR1 ENHRY and CDR2 SYGVKD.

Amplification of TCR beta CDR3 regions was carried out from RNA transcripts. The TCR CDR3 was subjected to a first round of RT-PCR using the HTBI primer set and the Qiagen OneStep RT-PCR kit. A second multiplex PCR round built the libraries, followed by size selection and purification. Libraries were sequenced paired-end with 100 bp reads on an Illumina HiSeq2000. The authors processed their data as follows. SOAPnuke was used to process the raw data, with reads discarded if the reads contained adapters or uncalled bases, had a mean Phred below 15, or lacked an exact constant-primer or identifier match. COPE v1.2.5 was used to merge high-quality paired reads, and clonotypes were defined as unique nucleotide sequences. MiTCR v1.1 was used to align clonotypes to the IMGT TRBV, TRBD and TRBJ reference segments. Only V-J combinations with frequency above 0.0001, covering 99% to 99.2% of repertoires, were analysed. The TCS score was defined as the ratio of F50 (clonal expansion) to E x V (chaos), calculated using BLOSUM62-based TCRdist between CDR3 peptides within each V-J. Welch's t-statistics and random forest reduced roughly 530 V-J features to 10 to 15, which were used in a naive Bayes classifier (R e1071). Clones were called with MiXCR by TCRdb after fastp trimmed the public reads at Q25, and only in-frame beta chains were retained. Identical CDR3 protein sequences are pooled into one entry, listed with their most common genes and DNA. These V and J calls derive from TCRdb rather than the authors' analysis. For this sample there are about 290,000 distinct CDR3 sequences; around 15% appear just once. Around 8% of the sample lies in the top ten.

Remarks on this clonotype: Its antigen is still unknown. No quality values exist for individual bases; no much larger clone is one base distant.

Sequencing was carried out using blood. The sequence was obtained from a woman in her thirties or forties with Graves' hyperthyroidism. The V and J genes are TRBV10-3 and TRBJ2-3; 8 junctional bases match TRBD2. The DNA sequence is TGTGCCACCAAGACTAGCGAGGGAGGGGCAGATACGCAGTATTTT. The translation is CATKTSEGGADTQYF.